The present entry profiles one TCR beta chain with its context. Its specific antigen is unknown. No quality values exist for individual bases; no much larger clone is one base distant. This entry belongs to a study of T cells in tuberculosis (dated by TCRdb to between 2018 and 2020). Regarding the study in general: The study combined CD1B tetramers and high-throughput TCR immunosequencing to characterize T cells specific for the mycobacterial lipid antigen glucose monomycolate (GMM). With 10 or so people per group, a South African clinical cohort compared IGRA-negative adolescents, IGRA-positive adolescents with latent tuberculosis, and adults with active tuberculosis. Study-wide findings and limitations: An accuracy of 87% (AUROC approximately 0.91) was reached by a classifier using the diverse GMM-specific repertoire, compared with 70% accuracy when GEM motif frequencies were used. Which clinical samples got chosen depended on the availability of cryopreserved specimens, and the active tuberculosis cases were adults, whereas the controls were adolescents. Compared with IGRA-negative controls, TCR-alpha repertoires from active tuberculosis had smaller mean NN-distances to GMM-specific TCRs, which suggests clonal expansion of these TCRs. The smaller NN-distances in active tuberculosis patients were driven in part by shorter CDR3-alpha lengths, while the difference seen for TCR-beta was not statistically significant.

TCR libraries were generated with the immunoSEQ multiplex PCR assay, using TCR-beta and/or TCR-alpha/delta assays for each sample. Amplified TCR libraries were sequenced on the Illumina high-throughput platform. For the original study's pipeline: Clustering and dimensionality reduction relied on pairwise TCRdist distances among GMM-specific receptors from T cells that were either sorted ex vivo or expanded in vitro. Each clinical repertoire was scored by mean NN-distance, the average TCRdist to the nearest 10% of tetramer-positive reference sequences. GEM TCR motif frequency was calculated as the fraction of unique TCRs that matched known GEM sequences in V/J usage and CDR3 length. Active tuberculosis was classified by linear discriminant analysis with leave-one-out cross-validation, implemented in scikit-learn. TCRdb retrieved this table from immuneACCESS and kept in-frame rearrangements only. Not all clones are present; in checked studies, unresolved V genes account for under half, and no reason is known for the remainder. D and trimming come from the DNA, and the V and J calls and clone size come from that table. In all, the sample holds over 30,000 clones, and around 92% of those were seen once. The top ten clonotypes cover around 7.7% of the sample.

At study entry, adolescents were screened for latent tuberculosis infection by tuberculin skin test and QuantiFERON-TB GOLD In-Tube IGRA. Unsorted cryopreserved PBMC were immunosequenced, covering on average around 100,000 T cells per clinical donor. Eleven high schools in the Worcester region of the Western Cape, South Africa, served as enrollment sites for adolescents aged 12 to 18 years. Around ten M. tuberculosis-infected adolescents and some ten uninfected adolescents, matched for age and sex, were selected. Adolescent PBMC were isolated from freshly drawn heparinized blood by density centrifugation and cryopreserved. The trim is 5 bases for V and 12 bases for J, with a gap of 18 bases between the germline ends. The CDR3 covers 13 residues, taking in both the cysteine and the phenylalanine. Just CDR3 DNA is preserved here, 39 bases in frame from base 1. The germline V gene supplies CDR1 SGHTS and CDR2 YDEGEE.

The sequenced sample was PBMCs. The receptor comes from a donor aged 10-29 years with latent tuberculosis or without tuberculosis infection. Some clones in this sample may be carry-over from other donors' samples. The rearrangement joined TRBV5-8 to TRBJ2-1; TRBD2 is a possible D gene, resting on 6 matching bases. The base sequence is TGTGCCAGCAGTAATGAGGGCGGGGCGTGGCAGTTCTTC. Translation gives CASSNEGGAWQFF. With the portions outside the CDR3 filled from the reference TRBV5-8 and TRBJ2-1 genes, the complete variable region becomes EAGVTQSPTHLIKTRGQQATLRCSPISGHTSVYWYQQALGLGLQFLLWYDEGEERNRGNFPPRFSGRQFPNYSSELNVNALELEDSALYLCASSNEGGAWQFFGPGTRLTVL.